The 31 T cell receptor beta chains reported below all come from one sample, sequenced in a study of patients and donors after allogeneic stem cell transplantation. Each CDR3 protein is one row after TCRdb ran MiXCR on the RT-PCR reads. In the table there are about a million distinct CDR3 sequences, approximately 19% of which are singletons. Input material: blood, either unsorted or a sorted T cell fraction (not recorded which). The receptors derive from a human donor who was either an allogeneic HSCT recipient or a stem cell or donor lymphocyte infusion donor (not recorded which). It is not recorded whose cells these are; they may come from a transplant donor.

The rearrangement joins TRBV12-3 or TRBV12-4 to TRBJ2-3; 7 bases are shared with TRBD1. The CDR3 has 15 residues. Losses at the gene ends were 3 bases for V and 6 bases for J; bases not matched to a gene: 9. This CDR3 reads CASSLTGWGEDTQYF. The CDR3, as DNA: TGTGCCAGCAGTTTGACAGGGTGGGGTGAGGATACGCAGTATTTT.

This clonotype was found a few times. The chain couples TRBV2 to TRBJ1-3; 7 bases line up with TRBD1. This CDR3 spans 15 amino acids. CDR1 is SNHLY, CDR2 FYNNEI, per germline. Trimming at V came to 6 bases and at J to 0 bases, leaving 5 bases not matched to a gene. CDR3 nucleotides: TGTGCCAGCAGGGGGACAGTGGACTCTGGAAACACCATATATTTT. Protein sequence: CASRGTVDSGNTIYF.

The chain couples TRBV20-1 to TRBJ1-1; D is perhaps TRBD1 (6 bases). With 4 bases removed from V and 0 bases from J, the gap between germline ends came to 15 bases. The CDR3 is 15 residues long. Germline V gene sequence: CDR1 DFQATT, CDR2 SNEGSKA (reference sequence). The CDR3 DNA reads TGCAGTGCTAATTACCCGGGGGCAATGAACACTGAAGCTTTCTTT. As protein: CSANYPGAMNTEAFF.

This clonotype has a handful of counts. The chain is built from TRBV5-1 and TRBJ2-7; 7 bases are shared with TRBD2. Trimming cost V 0 bases and J 5 bases; bases outside gene matches: 8. From germline, CDR1 is SGHRS and CDR2 YFSETQ. This CDR3 is 15 amino acids long. Here the CDR3 reads CASSLEGTTVDEQYF. CDR3 DNA sequence: TGCGCCAGCAGCTTGGAGGGGACTACTGTCGACGAGCAGTACTTC.

The chain has TRBV7-2 and TRBJ1-3; D is unclear. The germline V gene encodes CDR1 SGHTA and CDR2 FQGNSA. V was clipped by 4 bases and J by 0 bases, with 13 bases between them. This CDR3 has 16 amino acids. The CDR3 coding sequence is TGTGCCAGCAGCTCTATCCTGGAGACCTCTGGAAACACCATATATTTT. Protein product: CASSSILETSGNTIYF. The full variable domain, in which reference TRBV7-2 and TRBJ1-3 provide the parts outside the CDR3, is GAGVSQSPSNKVTEKGKDVELRCDPISGHTALYWYRQSLGQGLEFLIYFQGNSAPDKSGLPSDRFSAERTGGSVSTLTIQRTQQEDSAVYLCASSSILETSGNTIYFGEGSWLTVV.

The chain couples TRBV12-3 or TRBV12-4 to TRBJ2-1; TRBD2 is a possible D gene (5 bases). CDR3 length: 17 residues. V lost 5 bases and J lost 4, with 21 bases in between. The CDR3 DNA reads as TGTGCCAGCAGTGCAAACGGACTCCAAAATTATTACAATGAGCAGTTCTTC. Translating gives CASSANGLQNYYNEQFF.

This clonotype was counted a few times. The genes are TRBV5-1 and TRBJ1-4; D remains unclear. Germline V lookup: CDR1 SGHRS, CDR2 YFSETQ. This CDR3 spans 17 amino acids. V lost 0 bases and J lost 6, with 18 bases in between. CDR3 DNA sequence: TGCGCCAGCAGCTTGGTACGGTTCGGTCAGACCCATGAAAAACTGTTTTTT. It specifies CASSLVRFGQTHEKLFF. The full variable domain, its missing parts supplied by reference TRBV5-1 and TRBJ1-4, is KAGVTQTPRYLIKTRGQQVTLSCSPISGHRSVSWYQQTPGQGLQFLFEYFSETQRNKGNFPGRFSGRQFSNSRSEMNVSTLELGDSALYLCASSLVRFGQTHEKLFFGSGTQLSVL.

The V and J genes are TRBV9 and TRBJ1-2, with 7 bases that match TRBD1. This CDR3 is 16 amino acids long. Germline lookup yields CDR1 SGDLS and CDR2 YYNGEE. Trimming at V came to 0 bases and at J to 2 bases, leaving 7 bases not matched to a gene. For the CDR3, the DNA is TGTGCCAGCAGCGTAGTACAAGGGACAGCCAACTATGGCTACACCTTC. Translating gives CASSVVQGTANYGYTF.

This clonotype was seen more than once but under ten times. The chain carries TRBV27 and TRBJ2-6; D is unclear. The CDR3 totals 20 residues. V was clipped by 0 bases and J by 1 base, with 19 bases between them. Germline V gene data show CDR1 as MNHEY and CDR2 as SMNVEV (reference sequence). CDR3 sequence: CASSLSPEAGDLSGANVLTF. CDR3 DNA sequence: TGTGCCAGCAGTTTATCTCCAGAGGCAGGCGACCTATCTGGGGCCAACGTCCTGACTTTC.

The CDR3 here is CASSPWRDQYSGEQYF. DNA of the CDR3: TGTGCCAGCAGTCCCTGGCGGGATCAGTACTCCGGGGAGCAGTACTTC. The genes are TRBV6-1 and TRBJ2-7, with D possibly being TRBD2 (6 bases). Trimming took off 5 bases at V and 7 bases at J, with 24 bases between the two ends. Germline V lookup: CDR1 MNHNS, CDR2 SASEGT. This CDR3 has 16 amino acids.

This clonotype was detected only a few times. The chain recombines TRBV4-1 with TRBJ1-1; perhaps TRBD1 as D (5 bases). The length of the CDR3 is 14 residues. Trimming took 4 bases from V and 3 from J, leaving 12 bases between them. Looked up from germline, CDR1 is MGHRA and CDR2 is YSYEKL. CDR3 DNA: TGCGCCAGCAGCCGGGGCGGTTCGGACACTGAAGCTTTCTTT. It is translated as CASSRGGSDTEAFF.

The CDR3 DNA reads as TGTGCCAGCAGCCAAGGGACTACATCCTATGGCTACACCTTC. Residues: CASSQGTTSYGYTF. V is TRBV4-2 and J is TRBJ1-2; D call uncertain. Germline loops: CDR1 LGHNA, CDR2 YNFKEQ. The CDR3 loop spans 14 amino acids. V was cut by 1 base and J by 4 bases, with 10 bases left in between.

The table lists this clonotype with a few counts. The rearrangement uses TRBV4-3 and TRBJ2-7, with D possibly TRBD1 on 5 matching bases. The ends were cut back, 0 bases at V and 3 bases at J, with 12 bases in the middle. This CDR3 contains 15 residues. Per germline, CDR1 LGHNA and CDR2 YSLEER. The CDR3, as DNA: TGCGCCAGCAGCCAAGAGCAGGGCCTTGTCTACGAGCAGTACTTC. Protein: CASSQEQGLVYEQYF.

The table lists this clonotype with a count of one. A read error may explain this, as a much larger clone is one base away. The chain is built from TRBV29-1 and TRBJ2-2, with D possibly matching TRBD2 (5 bases). Germline CDR1 and CDR2: SQVTM and ANQGSEA. The CDR3 spans 14 residues. This CDR3 reads CSAESNRPTGEQFF. The CDR3 coding sequence is TGCAGCGCCGAGTCCAACAGACCCACCGGGGAGCAGTTTTTT.

V is TRBV7-3 and J is TRBJ1-1; possible D gene TRBD1, 5 bases. The CDR3 contains 14 residues. The germline CDR1 and CDR2 sequences are SGHTA and FQGTGA. Trimming cost V 3 bases and J 5 bases, with 13 bases left between them. This CDR3 is CASSLQGMGTEAFF. DNA of the CDR3: TGTGCCAGCAGCTTGCAGGGTATGGGGACTGAAGCTTTCTTT.

The J gene is TRBJ2-2, the V gene TRBV28; 8 bases align to TRBD1. The CDR3 loop spans 17 amino acids. Trimming at V came to 4 bases and at J to 1 base, leaving 8 bases not matched to a gene. Germline assignment: CDR1 MDHEN and CDR2 SYDVKM. CDR3 nucleotides: TGTGCCAGCAGTTCCGATCGGACAGGGATGAACACCGGGGAGCTGTTTTTT. It is translated as CASSSDRTGMNTGELFF.

The J gene is TRBJ2-4, the V gene TRBV27; TRBD2 agrees at 7 bases. CDR1 and CDR2 from the germline V gene are MNHEY and SMNVEV (reference sequence). The CDR3 has 16 residues. The ends lost 8 bases at V and 1 base at J; junction bases unmatched: 11. CDR3 DNA sequence: TGTGCCAGCTGGTCTAGCGGCCTGGGGGCCAAAAACATTCAGTACTTC. Residues: CASWSSGLGAKNIQYF.

Worth noting for this clonotype: At one of its ends the junction is not consistent with the germline gene, which may arise from a read error. The chain couples TRBV9 to TRBJ2-7; the D gene could be TRBD1 or TRBD2 (5 bases each). CDR1 and CDR2 from the germline V gene are SGDLS and YYNGEE. This CDR3 is 14 amino acids long. The CDR3, as DNA: TGTGCCAGCCCGAGTCCGGGGCCCTCCAACGAGCAGTACTTC. Its translation: CASPSPGPSNEQYF. Full variable domain (remainder filled in from reference TRBV9 and TRBJ2-7): DSGVTQTPKHLITATGQRVTLRCSPRSGDLSVYWYQQSLDQGLQFLIQYYNGEERAKGNILERFSAQQFPDLHSELNLSSLELGDSALYFCASPSPGPSNEQYFGPGTRLTVT.

This clonotype showed up many times. The J gene is TRBJ1-6, the V gene TRBV12-3 or TRBV12-4; no clear D. There are 13 residues in the CDR3. Trimming cost V 4 bases and J 7 bases, with 8 bases left between them. The CDR3 DNA is TGTGCCAGCAGTTCCGTGGGCAATTCACCCCTCCACTTT. Translation: CASSSVGNSPLHF.

This clonotype has only a few counts. This chain connects TRBV2 to TRBJ1-2; D might be TRBD1 (5 bases). The V gene's germline CDR1 is SNHLY and CDR2 FYNNEI. Trimming removed 5 bases at V and 2 bases at J, with 12 bases between. The CDR3 consists of 14 residues. As DNA, the CDR3 is TGTGCCAGCAGTTCCCCGGGGGGGAACTATGGCTACACCTTC. This codes for CASSSPGGNYGYTF.

The table lists this clonotype with a few counts. The V call is TRBV6-1, the J call TRBJ2-1, with D perhaps given as TRBD1 or TRBD2 (6 bases each). The CDR3 covers 13 residues. Germline V gives CDR1 MNHNS, CDR2 SASEGT. Trimming removed 7 bases at V and 9 bases at J, with 16 bases between. CDR3 coding DNA: TGTGCCAGCACTCCCCAACAGGGAGGTGAGCAGTTCTTC. Encoded protein: CASTPQQGGEQFF.

A few counts support this clonotype. The chain uses TRBV7-9 and TRBJ2-5; D unclear. The CDR3 spans 13 residues. Germline V gives CDR1 SEHNR, CDR2 FQNEAQ (reference sequence). Trimming removed 6 bases at V and 4 bases at J, with 12 bases between. The CDR3 region is CASRRLETETQYF. For the CDR3, the DNA is TGTGCCAGCAGACGACTCGAAACAGAGACCCAGTACTTC.

A remark on this clonotype: This could be a read error, since a much larger clone is one nucleotide away. The rearrangement joins TRBV6-2 or TRBV6-3 to TRBJ2-1, with 10 bases identical to TRBD2. This CDR3 comprises 18 residues. V shed 2 bases and J 3 bases; nucleotides not matched to a gene: 10. In germline, CDR1 is MNHEY, CDR2 SVGEGT. CDR3: CASSYRSLAGAFYNEQFF. The CDR3, as DNA: TGTGCCAGCAGTTACCGTTCCCTAGCGGGAGCCTTCTACAATGAGCAGTTCTTC.

This clonotype was detected a few times. V usage is TRBV12-3 or TRBV12-4 and J usage is TRBJ1-2; D ambiguous. The CDR3 spans 12 residues. The germline V and J ends were trimmed by 5 bases and 3 bases, with 7 bases remaining between them. CDR3 amino acids: CASSGMYYGYTF. CDR3 nucleotide sequence: TGTGCCAGCAGTGGGATGTACTATGGCTACACCTTC.

This clonotype showed up just a few times. The chain recombines TRBV14 with TRBJ2-7, with 8 bases lining up with TRBD2. The CDR3 loop spans 14 amino acids. V trimming: 1 base; J trimming: 10 bases; junction bases outside the gene matches: 9. Germline CDR1 reads SGHDN; CDR2 reads FVKESK. The CDR3 sequence: CASSQVPGLEFQYF. CDR3 bases: TGTGCCAGCAGCCAAGTCCCGGGACTAGAATTTCAGTACTTC.

This clonotype was seen once. CDR3 amino acids: CASSRFTSRDNEQFF. The CDR3 nucleotides read TGCGCCAGCAGCCGCTTTACTAGTAGGGACAATGAGCAGTTCTTC. The rearrangement uses TRBV4-3 and TRBJ2-1; D is perhaps TRBD2 (5 bases). Per germline, CDR1 LGHNA and CDR2 YSLEER. This CDR3 spans 15 amino acids. Trimming cost V 4 bases and J 5 bases, with 15 bases left between them.

This clonotype came up a few times. This chain uses TRBV6-1 with TRBJ1-1, with D perhaps matching TRBD1 (5 bases). The CDR3 is 13 amino acids. Germline CDR1 is MNHNS and CDR2 is SASEGT. Trimming stripped 3 bases from V and 5 bases from J, with 10 bases between. The CDR3 here is CASSDFRGTEAFF. The CDR3, as DNA: TGTGCCAGCAGTGATTTTAGGGGTACTGAAGCTTTCTTT.

This clonotype was found a few times. The chain has TRBV20-1 and TRBJ1-2, with D perhaps TRBD1 (5 bases). CDR1 and CDR2 from the germline V gene are DFQATT and SNEGSKA (reference sequence). The CDR3 covers 12 residues. V was pared by 2 bases and J by 3 bases, with 7 bases between. CDR3 loop: CSARRGDYGYTF. In nucleotides, the CDR3 is TGCAGTGCTAGAAGGGGAGACTATGGCTACACCTTC.

This clonotype turned up a few times. The chain recombines TRBV12-3 or TRBV12-4 with TRBJ1-4, with 7 nucleotides matching TRBD1. The CDR3 runs 17 residues. Trimming took 7 bases from V and 5 from J; bases not matched to a gene: 16. CDR3 nucleotide sequence: TGTGCCAGCACCCCGTACGGGGCCGGGACAGAGAATGAAAAACTGTTTTTT. This gives the protein CASTPYGAGTENEKLFF.

In its sample, this clonotype was seen a few times. The V and J genes are TRBV6-1 and TRBJ2-7; D gene ambiguous. This CDR3 contains 15 residues. Germline-derived CDR1 and CDR2 are MNHNS and SASEGT. V shed 3 bases and J shed 2 bases, with 14 bases lying between them. CDR3 in amino acids: CASSDLRTVTYEQYF. The CDR3 region has the DNA TGTGCCAGCAGTGACCTCCGGACGGTAACCTACGAGCAGTACTTC.

This clonotype was observed a handful of times. V usage is TRBV5-1 and J usage is TRBJ2-2, with 12 bases identical to TRBD2. Germline V gives CDR1 SGHRS, CDR2 YFSETQ. J gave up 4 bases and V 5 bases, and 3 bases lay outside the gene matches. CDR3 size: 15 residues. The CDR3 is CASSSSGRATGELFF. The CDR3 bases are TGCGCCAGCAGTTCTAGCGGGAGGGCCACCGGGGAGCTGTTTTTT.